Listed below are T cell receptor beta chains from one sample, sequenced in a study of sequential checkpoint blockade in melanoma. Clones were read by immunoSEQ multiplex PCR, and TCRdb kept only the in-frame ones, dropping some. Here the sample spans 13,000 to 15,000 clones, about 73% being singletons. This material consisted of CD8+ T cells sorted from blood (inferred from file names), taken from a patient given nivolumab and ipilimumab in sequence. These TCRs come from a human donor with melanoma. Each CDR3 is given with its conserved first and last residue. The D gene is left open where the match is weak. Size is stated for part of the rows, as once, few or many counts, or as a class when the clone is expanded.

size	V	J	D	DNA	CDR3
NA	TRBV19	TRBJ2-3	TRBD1	TGTGCCAGTAGTATAACCCGGGACAGGGTTTCAGATACGCAGTATTTT	CASSITRDRVSDTQYF
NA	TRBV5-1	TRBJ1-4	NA	TGCGCCAGCAGCGGGGGCCCGTGGGATGAAAAACTGTTTTTT	CASSGGPWDEKLFF
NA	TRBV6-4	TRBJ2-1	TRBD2	TGTGCCAGCAGTCCGGGACTAGCGGGGTCCTACAATGAGCAGTTCTTC	CASSPGLAGSYNEQFF
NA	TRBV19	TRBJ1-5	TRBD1	TGTGCCAGTAGCCCGTACAGGGGGAGCAATCAGCCCCAGCATTTT	CASSPYRGSNQPQHF
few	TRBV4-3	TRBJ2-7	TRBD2	TGCGCCAGCAGCCAAGAAAGCGGGGGGGCAATGTACGAGCAGTACTTC	CASSQESGGAMYEQYF
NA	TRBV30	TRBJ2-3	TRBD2	TGTGCCTGGGATAGCGGGGGAGCGAGCACAGATACGCAGTATTTT	CAWDSGGASTDTQYF
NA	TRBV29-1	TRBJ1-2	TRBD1	TGCAGCGTTGTGACAGGGCCTACCTATGGCTACACCTTC	CSVVTGPTYGYTF
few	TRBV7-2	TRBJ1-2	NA	TGTGCCAGCAGCCAGACACCTCCCACTAACTATGGCTACACCTTC	CASSQTPPTNYGYTF
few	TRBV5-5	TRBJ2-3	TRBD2	TGTGCCAGCAGCCGGAAGGGACTAGGGCCAGATACGCAGTATTTT	CASSRKGLGPDTQYF
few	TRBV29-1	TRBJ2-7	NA	TGCAGCGTTGAAGACCCGGGACTTCAACCCTACGAGCAGTACTTC	CSVEDPGLQPYEQYF
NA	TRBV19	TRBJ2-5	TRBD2	TGTGCCAGTAGAGTGGTAGCGGGGGACCCAGCGGGGACCCAGTACTTC	CASRVVAGDPAGTQYF
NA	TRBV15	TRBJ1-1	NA	TGTGCCACCAGCAGAGATCCGGCGGGGAACACTGAAGCTTTCTTT	CATSRDPAGNTEAFF
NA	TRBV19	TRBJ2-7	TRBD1	TGTGCCAGTAGGCCGGGACAGGGGAACTACGAGCAGTACTTC	CASRPGQGNYEQYF
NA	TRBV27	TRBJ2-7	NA	TGTGCCAGCAGGAAAACAGCCGTGCCTCCCTGCGAGCAGTACTTC	CASRKTAVPPCEQYF
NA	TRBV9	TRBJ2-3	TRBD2	TGTGCCAGCAGCTTACGGACTAGCGGGGGCACAGATACGCAGTATTTT	CASSLRTSGGTDTQYF
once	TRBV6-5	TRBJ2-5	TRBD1	TGTGCCAGCAGCGCCACAGGGGGGCAAGAGACCCAGTACTTC	CASSATGGQETQYF
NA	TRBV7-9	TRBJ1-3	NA	TGTGCCAGCAGCTTAGGTCCGGGGGATGGAAACACCATATATTTT	CASSLGPGDGNTIYF
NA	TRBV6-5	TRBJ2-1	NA	TGTGCCAGCAGTTACGGGGGCGTCGGGGAGCAGTTCTTC	CASSYGGVGEQFF
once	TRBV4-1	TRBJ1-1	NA	TGCGCCAGCAGCCAAGTAAGCGCCACTGAAGCTTTCTTT	CASSQVSATEAFF
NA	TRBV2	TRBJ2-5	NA	TGTGCCAGCGGCGATGGGGGCTGGGCCCAGTACTTC	CASGDGGWAQYF
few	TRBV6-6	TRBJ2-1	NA	TGTGCCAGCAGTTCCAACTCTAATCTCGACAATGAGCAGTTCTTC	CASSSNSNLDNEQFF
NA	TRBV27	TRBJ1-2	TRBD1	TGTGCCAGCAGTCTCCGGGACAGGGGGCCCCATGGCTACACCTTC	CASSLRDRGPHGYTF
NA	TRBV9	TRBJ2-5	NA	TGTGCCAGCAGCGTAGATCCCATCCAAGAGACCCAGTACTTC	CASSVDPIQETQYF
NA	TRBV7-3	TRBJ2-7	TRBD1	TGTGCCAGCAGCTTGGGACAGGGGAGAACCTACGAGCAGTACTTC	CASSLGQGRTYEQYF
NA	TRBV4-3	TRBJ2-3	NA	TGCGCCAGCAGCCAAGAAGTTATGCAGGGAGATACGCAGTATTTT	CASSQEVMQGDTQYF
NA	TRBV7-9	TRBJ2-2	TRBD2	TGTGCCAGCAGCTGGACTAGCGGGGGGTCCACCGGGGAGCTGTTTTTT	CASSWTSGGSTGELFF
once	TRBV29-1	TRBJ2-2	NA	TGCAGCGTTGAGTCCGACACCGGGGAGCTGTTTTTT	CSVESDTGELFF
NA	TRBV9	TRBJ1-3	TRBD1	TGTGCCAGTGACAGGGGGACTGGAAACACCATATATTTT	CASDRGTGNTIYF